The 20 T cell receptor beta chains listed next were all sequenced from one sample in a study of blood T cells in healthy people across ages. Next came a second PCR, run for roughly 6 to 11 cycles, which used a sample-barcoded 5' primer along with a J-beta primer mix. Via MiXCR, TCRdb re-called the 5' RACE reads, giving one row per CDR3 protein. The table includes fewer than 900,000 distinct CDR3 sequences, roughly 47% detected once. Sequenced sample: blood. The source is a woman aged 55-75 years in good health.

The chain has TRBV5-1 and TRBJ2-5; 7 nucleotides align to TRBD1. CDR1 and CDR2 from the germline V gene are SGHRS and YFSETQ. The CDR3 has 13 amino acids. The V segment lost 3 bases and the J segment 5 bases; nucleotides outside the gene matches: 4. In DNA, the CDR3 is TGCGCCAGCAGCTCTGGACAGGATGAGACCCAGTACTTC. Translating gives CASSSGQDETQYF.

The chain recombines TRBV7-6 with TRBJ1-2, with D maybe TRBD1 (5 bases). The CDR3 spans 14 residues. Germline V gene lookup returns CDR1 SGHVS and CDR2 FNYEAQ. Deletions cut 5 bases from V and 3 bases from J, with 13 bases between. The CDR3 is CASSRDLSDYGYTF. The CDR3 bases are TGTGCCAGCAGCCGGGACCTCAGTGACTATGGCTACACCTTC. The whole variable domain, remainder taken from reference TRBV7-6 and TRBJ1-2, is GAGVSQSPRYKVTKRGQDVALRCDPISGHVSLYWYRQALGQGPEFLTYFNYEAQQDKSGLPNDRFSAERPEGSISTLTIQRTEQRDSAMYRCASSRDLSDYGYTFGSGTRLTVV.

The chain recombines TRBV20-1 with TRBJ2-1, with TRBD2 as a possible D gene (5 bases). Germline loops: CDR1 DFQATT, CDR2 SNEGSKA (reference sequence). This CDR3 is built from 13 residues. Between the trimmed V and J ends, which lost 2 bases and 2 bases, there was a span of 7 bases. CDR3 in amino acids: CSARSGAYNEQFF. The CDR3 nucleotides read TGCAGTGCTAGATCCGGGGCCTACAATGAGCAGTTCTTC.

The CDR3 sequence: CASTRTAFRTEAFF. CDR3 DNA sequence: TGTGCCAGCACCCGGACTGCTTTCCGCACTGAAGCTTTCTTT. V and J are TRBV12-3 or TRBV12-4 and TRBJ1-1; unclear D gene. The CDR3 spans 14 residues. V lost 7 bases to trimming and J lost 4 bases, with 16 bases between them.

The chain uses TRBV20-1 and TRBJ1-4, with a possible D match to TRBD1 (5 bases). Germline lookup yields CDR1 DFQATT and CDR2 SNEGSKA (reference sequence). Trimming pared 6 bases from V and 8 bases from J, leaving 22 bases between. The CDR3 has 15 residues. The CDR3 protein is CSAPSGGVSEEKLFF. The CDR3 bases are TGCAGTGCCCCAAGTGGGGGGGTGAGTGAAGAAAAACTGTTTTTT.

This clonotype was picked up many times. The chain recombines TRBV28 with TRBJ2-3; 7 bases map to TRBD1. The trim removed 5 bases at V and 11 bases at J, leaving 10 bases unmatched. The CDR3 length is 13 residues. CDR1 and CDR2 from the germline V gene are MDHEN and SYDVKM. The CDR3: CASSRTGAREQYF. The CDR3 region has the DNA TGTGCCAGCAGTCGAACAGGGGCCCGGGAGCAGTATTTT.

This clonotype turned up a few times. This chain links TRBV10-3 with TRBJ1-2; the D is unclear. This CDR3 is 13 amino acids long. In germline, CDR1 is ENHRY, CDR2 SYGVKD. V was clipped by 7 bases and J by 6 bases, with 15 bases between them. CDR3: CAINPAGFDGYTF. The CDR3 nucleotides are TGTGCCATCAATCCAGCTGGGTTCGATGGCTACACCTTC.

To note about this clonotype: Mismatch with germline at one junction end may stem from a read error. The CDR3 here is CAGSLEGSEQYF. Written as DNA, the CDR3 is TGTGCCGGCAGCCTAGAGGGCAGCGAGCAGTACTTC. V and J are TRBV5-6 and TRBJ2-7; TRBD2 might be the D (5 bases). The CDR3 contains 12 residues. CDR1 and CDR2 from the germline V gene are SGHDT and YYEEEE.

The chain carries TRBV7-2 and TRBJ2-5; TRBD2 agrees at 8 bases. V was pared by 4 bases and J by 5 bases, with 9 bases of the junction left unmatched. Looked up from germline, CDR1 is SGHTA and CDR2 is FQGNSA. The CDR3 length is 15 residues. The chain's CDR3 is CASSWSLAEGETQYF. For the CDR3, the DNA is TGTGCCAGCAGCTGGTCACTAGCGGAAGGGGAGACCCAGTACTTC.

This rearrangement joins TRBV2 to TRBJ2-2, with D possibly matching TRBD1 (6 bases). The CDR3 is 13 residues long. The V gene lost 3 bases and the J gene lost 8 bases, with 10 bases spanning the gap. Germline V CDR1 and CDR2: SNHLY, FYNNEI. CDR3 in DNA: TGTGCCAGCAGTGACAGGGGATCAGGGGAGCTGTTTTTT. Translated, it gives CASSDRGSGELFF.

This clonotype was seen more than once but under ten times. The rearrangement links TRBV9 to TRBJ2-1; TRBD2 matches 7 bases. The germline gives CDR1 SGDLS, CDR2 YYNGEE. The junction had 12 bases not matched to a gene; V was cut back by 4 bases and J by 8 bases. The length of the CDR3 is 15 residues. The CDR3 region is CASSLREGPLDEQFF. CDR3 nucleotides: TGTGCCAGCAGCCTTAGGGAGGGCCCTTTGGATGAGCAGTTCTTC. Complete variable domain (other parts from reference TRBV9 and TRBJ2-1): DSGVTQTPKHLITATGQRVTLRCSPRSGDLSVYWYQQSLDQGLQFLIQYYNGEERAKGNILERFSAQQFPDLHSELNLSSLELGDSALYFCASSLREGPLDEQFFGPGTRLTVL.

This clonotype was found many times. V is TRBV29-1 and J is TRBJ2-5, with D perhaps TRBD2 (5 bases). The CDR3 loop spans 13 amino acids. The germline V gene encodes CDR1 SQVTM and CDR2 ANQGSEA. Trimming removed 7 bases at V and 4 bases at J, with 16 bases between. The CDR3 loop is CSAGPDYSETQYF. As DNA, the CDR3 is TGCAGCGCTGGTCCCGACTACTCAGAGACCCAGTACTTC. Based on the CDR3 plus reference TRBV29-1 and TRBJ2-5, the full variable domain is SAVISQKPSRDICQRGTSLTIQCQVDSQVTMMFWYRQQPGQSLTLIATANQGSEATYESGFVIDKFPISRPNLTFSTLTVSNMSPEDSSIYLCSAGPDYSETQYFGPGTRLLVL.

The chain links TRBV7-2 to TRBJ1-5, with D possibly matching TRBD1 (6 bases). V lost 2 bases, J lost 9 bases, and 17 bases lay in between. The CDR3 consists of 15 residues. CDR1 and CDR2 (germline): SGHTA, FQGNSA. CDR3 in DNA: TGTGCCAGCAGCTTACGGGGTGAGGGACATCGGCCCCAGCATTTT. This codes for CASSLRGEGHRPQHF.

V and J are TRBV12-5 and TRBJ2-5; a weak D match, TRBD2 (6 bases). The CDR3 runs 12 residues. Looked up from germline, CDR1 is LGHNT and CDR2 is FRNRAP. The V gene lost 1 base and the J gene lost 9 bases, with 9 bases spanning the gap. As DNA, the CDR3 is TGTGCTAGTGGTTTGGGCGGGGTGGCCCAGTACTTC. This gives the protein CASGLGGVAQYF. Supplemented by reference TRBV12-5 and TRBJ2-5, the full variable domain reads DARVTQTPRHKVTEMGQEVTMRCQPILGHNTVFWYRQTMMQGLELLAYFRNRAPLDDSGMPKDRFSAEMPDATLATLKIQPSEPRDSAVYFCASGLGGVAQYFGPGTRLLVL.

This clonotype was recorded at least ten times. The chain couples TRBV12-3 or TRBV12-4 to TRBJ2-5; D possibly corresponds to TRBD2 (6 bases). The J call may not be correct, given that the DNA end is closer to TRBJ2-7. The CDR3 runs to 13 residues. CDR3 DNA sequence: TGTGCCAGCAGTTTATCTAGCGCTGACGAGCAGTACTTC. Its protein product is CASSLSSADEQYF.

The CDR3 spells CASSLGVGGNYEQYF. In DNA form, the CDR3 reads TGTGCCAGCAGCTTAGGAGTGGGAGGAAACTACGAGCAGTACTTC. The gene calls are TRBV7-2 and TRBJ2-7, with a weak D call TRBD2 (6 bases). The CDR3 loop spans 15 amino acids. Trimming cost V 1 base and J 3 bases, with 13 bases left between them. CDR1 SGHTA and CDR2 FQGNSA come from the germline V gene.

The chain uses TRBV5-1 and TRBJ2-5; D not resolved. Germline-derived CDR1 and CDR2 are SGHRS and YFSETQ. V shed 2 bases and J shed 1 base, with 6 bases lying between them. The CDR3 totals 13 residues. The CDR3 DNA sequence: TGCGCCAGCAGCTTTAGCCTCCAAGAGACCCAGTACTTC. Protein: CASSFSLQETQYF.

The sample holds a few counts of this clonotype. V and J are TRBV29-1 and TRBJ2-5; D is tentatively TRBD1 or TRBD2 (5 bases each). V was cut by 7 bases and J by 3 bases, with 21 bases left in between. CDR3 length: 15 residues. Germline assignment: CDR1 SQVTM and CDR2 ANQGSEA. CDR3 in DNA: TGCAGCGCCATCCGGGGCTTCATTTGGGAAGAGACCCAGTACTTC. Translated, it gives CSAIRGFIWEETQYF.

This rearrangement joins TRBV3-1 to TRBJ1-6, with D perhaps TRBD1 (5 bases). The germline V gene encodes CDR1 LGHDT and CDR2 YNNKEL (reference sequence). V gave up 1 base and J gave up 8 bases, with 9 bases separating them. This CDR3 is 14 amino acids long. The CDR3 loop reads CASSQGGTDSPLHF. Here the CDR3 DNA reads TGTGCCAGCAGCCAAGGAGGGACGGATTCACCCCTCCACTTT.

The V and J genes are TRBV25-1 and TRBJ2-7, with 11 nucleotides matching TRBD2. Germline loops: CDR1 MGHDK, CDR2 SYGVNS. The CDR3 is 15 residues long. Trimming removed 6 bases from V and 7 bases from J; junction bases left unmatched: 11. In DNA, the CDR3 is TGTGCCAGCAGGGGTATTAGCGGGAGGGCCAATGAGCAGTACTTC. Protein sequence: CASRGISGRANEQYF.